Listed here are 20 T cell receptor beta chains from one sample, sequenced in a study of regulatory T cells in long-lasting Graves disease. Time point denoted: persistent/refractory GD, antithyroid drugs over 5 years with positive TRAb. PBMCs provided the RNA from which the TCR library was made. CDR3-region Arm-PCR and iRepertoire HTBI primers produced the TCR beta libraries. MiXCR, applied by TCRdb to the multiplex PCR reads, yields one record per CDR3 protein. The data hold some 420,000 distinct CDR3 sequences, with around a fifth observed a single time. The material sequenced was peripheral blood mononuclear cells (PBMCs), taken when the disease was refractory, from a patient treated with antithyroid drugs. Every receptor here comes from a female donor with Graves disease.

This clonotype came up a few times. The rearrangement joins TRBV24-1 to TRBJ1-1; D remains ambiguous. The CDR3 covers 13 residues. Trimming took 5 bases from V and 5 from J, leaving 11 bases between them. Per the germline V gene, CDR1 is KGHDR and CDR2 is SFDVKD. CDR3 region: CATSVNSGTEAFF. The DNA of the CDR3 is TGTGCCACCAGTGTAAATTCTGGGACTGAAGCTTTCTTT.

CDR3 amino acids: CASSLGQEVTYEQYF. CDR3 nucleotide sequence: TGTGCCAGCAGCCTGGGACAGGAGGTTACCTACGAGCAGTACTTC. This chain connects TRBV3-1 to TRBJ2-7; 8 bases align to TRBD1. The CDR3 loop spans 15 amino acids. With 4 bases clipped from V and 2 bases from J, the junction kept 7 bases outside the gene matches. The germline V gene encodes CDR1 LGHDT and CDR2 YNNKEL (reference sequence).

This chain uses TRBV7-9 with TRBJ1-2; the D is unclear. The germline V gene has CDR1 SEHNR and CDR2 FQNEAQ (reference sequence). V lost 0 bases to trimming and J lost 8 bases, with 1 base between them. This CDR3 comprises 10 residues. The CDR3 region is CASSLAGYTF. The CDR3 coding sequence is TGTGCCAGCAGCTTAGCCGGCTACACCTTC.

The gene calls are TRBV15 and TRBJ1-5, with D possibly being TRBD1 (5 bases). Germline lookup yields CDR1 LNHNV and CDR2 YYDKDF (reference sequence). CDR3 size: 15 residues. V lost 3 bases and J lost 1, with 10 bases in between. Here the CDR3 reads CATSSGTRSNQPQHF. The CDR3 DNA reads TGTGCCACCAGCAGCGGGACTCGAAGCAATCAGCCCCAGCATTTT. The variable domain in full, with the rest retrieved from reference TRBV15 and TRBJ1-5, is DAMVIQNPRYQVTQFGKPVTLSCSQTLNHNVMYWYQQKSSQAPKLLFHYYDKDFNNEADTPDNFQSRRPNTSFCFLDIRSPGLGDTAMYLCATSSGTRSNQPQHFGDGTRLSIL.

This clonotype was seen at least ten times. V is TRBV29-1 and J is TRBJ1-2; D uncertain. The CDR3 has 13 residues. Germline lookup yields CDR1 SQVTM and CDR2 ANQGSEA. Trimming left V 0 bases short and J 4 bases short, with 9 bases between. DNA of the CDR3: TGCAGCGTTGAAGATAGGGCTTCCTATGGCTACACCTTC. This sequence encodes CSVEDRASYGYTF.

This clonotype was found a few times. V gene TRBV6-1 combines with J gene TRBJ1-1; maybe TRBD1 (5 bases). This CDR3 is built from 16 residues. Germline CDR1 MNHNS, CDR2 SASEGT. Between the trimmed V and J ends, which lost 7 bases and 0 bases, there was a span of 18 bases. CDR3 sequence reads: CASNWSQGWMNTEAFF. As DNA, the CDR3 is TGTGCCAGCAACTGGAGTCAGGGCTGGATGAACACTGAAGCTTTCTTT.

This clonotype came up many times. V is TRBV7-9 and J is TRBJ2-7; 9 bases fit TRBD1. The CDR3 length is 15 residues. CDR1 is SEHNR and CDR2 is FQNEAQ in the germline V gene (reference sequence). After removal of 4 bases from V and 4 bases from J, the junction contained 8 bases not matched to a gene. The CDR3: CASSSGEGQGYEQYF. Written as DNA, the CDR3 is TGTGCCAGCAGCTCCGGTGAGGGACAGGGTTACGAGCAGTACTTC.

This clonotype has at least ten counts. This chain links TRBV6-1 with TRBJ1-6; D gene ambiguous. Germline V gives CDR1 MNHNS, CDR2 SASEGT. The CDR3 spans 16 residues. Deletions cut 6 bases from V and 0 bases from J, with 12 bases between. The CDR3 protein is CASRADIFSYNSPLHF. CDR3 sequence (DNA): TGTGCCAGCAGGGCTGACATTTTCTCCTATAATTCACCCCTCCACTTT.

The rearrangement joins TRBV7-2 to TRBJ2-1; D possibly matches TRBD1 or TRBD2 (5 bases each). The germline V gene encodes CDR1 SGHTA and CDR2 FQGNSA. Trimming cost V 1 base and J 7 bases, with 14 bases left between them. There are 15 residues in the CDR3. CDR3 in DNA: TGTGCCAGCAGCTTAGATTGGGGGTCGGAGAATGAGCAGTTCTTC. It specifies CASSLDWGSENEQFF.

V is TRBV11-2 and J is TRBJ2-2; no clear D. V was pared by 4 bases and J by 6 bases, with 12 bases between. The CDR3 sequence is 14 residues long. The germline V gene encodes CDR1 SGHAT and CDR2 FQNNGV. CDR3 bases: TGTGCCAGCAGCTCCGGAATAGTGTCCGGGGAGCTGTTTTTT. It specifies CASSSGIVSGELFF.

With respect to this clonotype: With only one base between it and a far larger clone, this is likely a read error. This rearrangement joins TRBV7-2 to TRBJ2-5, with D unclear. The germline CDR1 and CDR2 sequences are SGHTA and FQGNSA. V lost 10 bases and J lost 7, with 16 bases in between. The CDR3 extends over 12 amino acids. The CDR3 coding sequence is TGTGCCATCAGTAATCCCCCGGGGACCCAGTACTTC. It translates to CAISNPPGTQYF.

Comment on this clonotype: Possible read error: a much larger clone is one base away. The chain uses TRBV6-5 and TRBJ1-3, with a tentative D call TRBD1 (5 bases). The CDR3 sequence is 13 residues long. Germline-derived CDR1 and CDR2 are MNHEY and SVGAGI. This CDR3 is CVSSYSRGDTIYF. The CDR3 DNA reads TGTGTCAGCAGTTACTCCCGGGGGGACACCATATATTTT.

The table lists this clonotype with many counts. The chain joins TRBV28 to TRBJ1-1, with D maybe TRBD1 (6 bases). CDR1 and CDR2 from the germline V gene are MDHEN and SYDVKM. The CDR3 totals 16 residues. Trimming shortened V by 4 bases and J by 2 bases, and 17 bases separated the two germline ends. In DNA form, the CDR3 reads TGTGCCAGCAGTTCCCCCGGTGGGACACCTAACACTGAAGCTTTCTTT. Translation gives CASSSPGGTPNTEAFF.

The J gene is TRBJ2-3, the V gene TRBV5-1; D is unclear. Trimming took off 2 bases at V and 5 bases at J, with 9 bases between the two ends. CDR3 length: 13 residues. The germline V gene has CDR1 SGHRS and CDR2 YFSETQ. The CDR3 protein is CASSLSVGDTQYF. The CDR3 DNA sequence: TGCGCCAGCAGCTTATCGGTGGGAGATACGCAGTATTTT. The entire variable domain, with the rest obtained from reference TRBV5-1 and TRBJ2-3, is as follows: KAGVTQTPRYLIKTRGQQVTLSCSPISGHRSVSWYQQTPGQGLQFLFEYFSETQRNKGNFPGRFSGRQFSNSRSEMNVSTLELGDSALYLCASSLSVGDTQYFGPGTRLTVL.

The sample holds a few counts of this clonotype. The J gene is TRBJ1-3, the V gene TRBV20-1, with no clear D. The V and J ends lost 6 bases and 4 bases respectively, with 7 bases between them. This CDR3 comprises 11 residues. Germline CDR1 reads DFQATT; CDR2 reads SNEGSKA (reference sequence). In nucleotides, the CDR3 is TGCAGTGCCGAGTCCGGAAACACCATATATTTT. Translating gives CSAESGNTIYF.

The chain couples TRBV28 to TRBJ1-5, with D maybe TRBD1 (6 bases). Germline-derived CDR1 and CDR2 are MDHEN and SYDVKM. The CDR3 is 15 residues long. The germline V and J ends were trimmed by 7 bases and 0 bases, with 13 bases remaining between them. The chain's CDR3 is CASTTTGYSNQPQHF. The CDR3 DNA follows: TGTGCCAGCACCACGACAGGATATAGCAATCAGCCCCAGCATTTT. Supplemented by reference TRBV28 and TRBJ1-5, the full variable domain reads DVKVTQSSRYLVKRTGEKVFLECVQDMDHENMFWYRQDPGLGLRLIYFSYDVKMKEKGDIPEGYSVSREKKERFSLILESASTNQTSMYLCASTTTGYSNQPQHFGDGTRLSIL.

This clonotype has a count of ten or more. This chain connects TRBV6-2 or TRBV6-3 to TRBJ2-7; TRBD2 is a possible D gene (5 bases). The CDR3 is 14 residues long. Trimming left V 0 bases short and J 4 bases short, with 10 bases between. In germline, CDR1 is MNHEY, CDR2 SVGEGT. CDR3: CASSYSAGGYEQYF. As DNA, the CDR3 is TGTGCCAGCAGTTACTCCGCGGGCGGGTACGAGCAGTACTTC.

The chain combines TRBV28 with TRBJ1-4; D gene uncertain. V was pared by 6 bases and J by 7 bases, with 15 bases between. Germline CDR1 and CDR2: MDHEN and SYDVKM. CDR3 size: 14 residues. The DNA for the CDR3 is TGTGCCAGCAGGTCCGGCGGGGAGGTTGAAAAACTGTTTTTT. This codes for CASRSGGEVEKLFF.

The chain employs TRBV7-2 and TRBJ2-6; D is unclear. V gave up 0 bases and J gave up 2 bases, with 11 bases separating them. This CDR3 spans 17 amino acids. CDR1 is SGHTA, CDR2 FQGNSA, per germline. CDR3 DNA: TGTGCCAGCAGCTTAGCGAGCCGGGTTCCTGGGGCCAACGTCCTGACTTTC. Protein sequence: CASSLASRVPGANVLTF.

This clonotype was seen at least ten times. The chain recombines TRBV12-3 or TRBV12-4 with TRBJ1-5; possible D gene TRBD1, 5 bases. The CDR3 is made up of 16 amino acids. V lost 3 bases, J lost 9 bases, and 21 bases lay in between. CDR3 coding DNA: TGTGCCAGCAGTTTTTTACAGGTGGGTTCCCAATCGCCCCAGCATTTT. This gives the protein CASSFLQVGSQSPQHF.